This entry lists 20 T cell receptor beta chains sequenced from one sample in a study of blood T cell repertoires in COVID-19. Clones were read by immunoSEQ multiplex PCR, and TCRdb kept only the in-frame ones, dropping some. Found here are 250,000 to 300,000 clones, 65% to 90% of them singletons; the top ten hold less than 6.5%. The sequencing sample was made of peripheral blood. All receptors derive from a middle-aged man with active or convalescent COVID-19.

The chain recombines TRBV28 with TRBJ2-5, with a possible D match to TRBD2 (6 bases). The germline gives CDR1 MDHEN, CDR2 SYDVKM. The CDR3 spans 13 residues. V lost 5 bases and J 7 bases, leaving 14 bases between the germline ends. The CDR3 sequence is CASSAPDGGTQYF. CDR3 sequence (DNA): TGTGCCAGCAGTGCCCCCGACGGGGGGACCCAGTACTTC.

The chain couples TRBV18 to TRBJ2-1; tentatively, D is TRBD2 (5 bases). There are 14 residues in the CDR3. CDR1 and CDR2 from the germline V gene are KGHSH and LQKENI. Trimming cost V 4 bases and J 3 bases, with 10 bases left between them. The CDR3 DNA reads TGTGCCAGCTCACAAGGAGGCGGCTACAATGAGCAGTTCTTC. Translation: CASSQGGGYNEQFF.

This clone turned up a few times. CDR3 protein: CASKAGLGYNEQFF. For the CDR3, the DNA is TGTGCCAGTAAAGCGGGCCTGGGCTACAATGAGCAGTTCTTC. The chain links TRBV19 to TRBJ2-1, with D possibly TRBD2 on 6 matching bases. The V and J ends lost 7 bases and 3 bases respectively, with 13 bases between them. Germline V lookup: CDR1 LNHDA, CDR2 SQIVND (reference sequence). This CDR3 comprises 14 residues.

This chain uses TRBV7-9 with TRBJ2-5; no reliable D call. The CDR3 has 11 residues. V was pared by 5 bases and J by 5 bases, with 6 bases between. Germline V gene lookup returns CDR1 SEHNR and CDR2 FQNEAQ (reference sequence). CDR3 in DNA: TGTGCCAGCAGCCCCCTGGAGACCCAGTACTTC. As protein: CASSPLETQYF.

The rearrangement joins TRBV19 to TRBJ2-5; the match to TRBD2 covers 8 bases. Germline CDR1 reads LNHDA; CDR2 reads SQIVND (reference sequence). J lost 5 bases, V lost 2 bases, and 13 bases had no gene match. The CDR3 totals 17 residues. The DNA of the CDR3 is TGTGCCAGTAGTATATCCCAGCGGGAGCTAAAACAGGAGACCCAGTACTTC. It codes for CASSISQRELKQETQYF.

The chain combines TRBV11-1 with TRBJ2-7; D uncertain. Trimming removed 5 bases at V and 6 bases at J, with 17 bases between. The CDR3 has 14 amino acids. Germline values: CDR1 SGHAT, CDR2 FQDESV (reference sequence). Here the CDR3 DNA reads TGTGCCAGCAGCGAAGTCCGAGGAGTAGGCGAGCAGTACTTC. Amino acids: CASSEVRGVGEQYF.

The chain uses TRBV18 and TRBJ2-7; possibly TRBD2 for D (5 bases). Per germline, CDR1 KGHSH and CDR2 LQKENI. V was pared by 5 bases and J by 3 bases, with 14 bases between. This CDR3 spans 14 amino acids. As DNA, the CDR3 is TGTGCCAGCTCATTTGCGGGTAGTAGCTACGAGCAGTACTTC. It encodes CASSFAGSSYEQYF.

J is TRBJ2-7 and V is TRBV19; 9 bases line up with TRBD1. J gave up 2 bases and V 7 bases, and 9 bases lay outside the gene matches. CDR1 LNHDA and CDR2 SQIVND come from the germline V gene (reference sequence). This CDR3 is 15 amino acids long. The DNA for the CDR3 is TGTGCCAGTACCCCTAGGACAGGGGTCCCCTACGAGCAGTACTTC. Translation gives CASTPRTGVPYEQYF.

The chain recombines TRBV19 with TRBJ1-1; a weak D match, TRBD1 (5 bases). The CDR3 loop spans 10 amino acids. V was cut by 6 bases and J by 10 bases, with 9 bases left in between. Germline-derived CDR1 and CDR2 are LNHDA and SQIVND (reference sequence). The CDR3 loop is CASRAGRAFF. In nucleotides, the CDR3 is TGTGCCAGTAGGGCAGGGCGAGCTTTCTTT.

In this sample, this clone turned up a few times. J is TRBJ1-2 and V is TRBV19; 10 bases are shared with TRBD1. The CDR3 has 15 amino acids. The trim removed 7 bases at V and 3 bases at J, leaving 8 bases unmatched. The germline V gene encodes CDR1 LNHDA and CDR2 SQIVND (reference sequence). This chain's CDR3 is CASIRTGGLDYGYTF. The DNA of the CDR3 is TGTGCCAGTATCCGGACAGGGGGGTTGGACTATGGCTACACCTTC.

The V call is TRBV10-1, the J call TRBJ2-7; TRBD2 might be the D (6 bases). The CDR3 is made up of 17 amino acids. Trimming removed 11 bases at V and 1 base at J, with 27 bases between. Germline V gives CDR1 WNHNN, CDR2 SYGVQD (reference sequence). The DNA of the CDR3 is TGCGCCCGCGGGGTACCGGGCGGGCTAGTTGGTTCCTACGAGCAGTACTTC. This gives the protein CARGVPGGLVGSYEQYF.

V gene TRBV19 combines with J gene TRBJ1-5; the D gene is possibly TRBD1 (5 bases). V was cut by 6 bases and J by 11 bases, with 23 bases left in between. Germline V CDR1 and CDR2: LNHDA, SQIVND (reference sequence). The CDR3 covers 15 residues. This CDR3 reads CASSLSMEGSSAQHF. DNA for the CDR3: TGTGCCAGTAGCCTCTCAATGGAGGGGTCCTCGGCCCAGCATTTT. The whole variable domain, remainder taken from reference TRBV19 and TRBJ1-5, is DGGITQSPKYLFRKEGQNVTLSCEQNLNHDAMYWYRQDPGQGLRLIYYSQIVNDFQKGDIAEGYSVSREKKESFPLTVTSAQKNPTAFYLCASSLSMEGSSAQHFGDGTRLSIL.

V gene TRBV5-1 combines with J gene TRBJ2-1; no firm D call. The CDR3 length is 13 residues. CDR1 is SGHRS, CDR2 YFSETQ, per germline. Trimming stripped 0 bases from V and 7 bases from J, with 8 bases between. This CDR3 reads CASSLAPLNEQFF. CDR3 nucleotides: TGCGCCAGCAGCTTGGCCCCTTTGAATGAGCAGTTCTTC.

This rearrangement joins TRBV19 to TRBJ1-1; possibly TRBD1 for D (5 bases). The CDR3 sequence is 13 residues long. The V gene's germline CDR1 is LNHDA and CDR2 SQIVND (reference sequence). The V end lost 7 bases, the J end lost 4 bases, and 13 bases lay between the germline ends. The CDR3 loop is CASTGPRFTEAFF. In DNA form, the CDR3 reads TGTGCCAGTACAGGGCCCCGGTTCACTGAAGCTTTCTTT. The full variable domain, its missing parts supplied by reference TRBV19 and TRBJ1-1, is DGGITQSPKYLFRKEGQNVTLSCEQNLNHDAMYWYRQDPGQGLRLIYYSQIVNDFQKGDIAEGYSVSREKKESFPLTVTSAQKNPTAFYLCASTGPRFTEAFFGQGTRLTVV.

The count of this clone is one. CDR3 sequence reads: CASIQPWTSGGGISSYNEQFF. The CDR3 DNA reads TGTGCCAGCATCCAACCTTGGACTAGCGGGGGTGGGATCAGCTCCTACAATGAGCAGTTCTTC. The chain uses TRBV21-1 and TRBJ2-1; TRBD2, the D gene given by the table, was not confirmed from the DNA. TRBV21-1 is a known pseudogene. This CDR3 contains 21 residues.

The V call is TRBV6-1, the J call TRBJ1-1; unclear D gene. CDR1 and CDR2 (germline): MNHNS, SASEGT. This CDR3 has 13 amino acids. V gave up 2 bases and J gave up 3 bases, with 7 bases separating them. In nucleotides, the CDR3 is TGTGCCAGCAGTGAACAGGTCGACACTGAAGCTTTCTTT. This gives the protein CASSEQVDTEAFF.

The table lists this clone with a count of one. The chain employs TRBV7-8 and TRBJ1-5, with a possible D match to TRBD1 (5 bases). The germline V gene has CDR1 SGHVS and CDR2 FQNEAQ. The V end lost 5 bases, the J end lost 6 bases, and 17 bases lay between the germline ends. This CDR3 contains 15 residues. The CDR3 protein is CASSPIGVGGQPQHF. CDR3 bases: TGTGCCAGCAGCCCTATCGGGGTGGGGGGTCAGCCCCAGCATTTT.

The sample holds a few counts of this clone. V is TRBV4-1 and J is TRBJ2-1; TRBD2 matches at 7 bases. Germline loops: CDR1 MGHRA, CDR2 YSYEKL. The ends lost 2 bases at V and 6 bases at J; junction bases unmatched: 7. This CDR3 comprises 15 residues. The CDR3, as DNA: TGCGCCAGCAGCCAATATGGACTAGGGATCAATGAGCAGTTCTTC. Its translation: CASSQYGLGINEQFF.

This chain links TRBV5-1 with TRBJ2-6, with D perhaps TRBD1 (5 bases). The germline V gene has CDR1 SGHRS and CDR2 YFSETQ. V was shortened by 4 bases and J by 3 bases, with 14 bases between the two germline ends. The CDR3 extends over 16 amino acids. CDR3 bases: TGCGCCAGCAGCCCAACTGCAGGGTTTGGGGCCAACGTCCTGACTTTC. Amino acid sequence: CASSPTAGFGANVLTF.

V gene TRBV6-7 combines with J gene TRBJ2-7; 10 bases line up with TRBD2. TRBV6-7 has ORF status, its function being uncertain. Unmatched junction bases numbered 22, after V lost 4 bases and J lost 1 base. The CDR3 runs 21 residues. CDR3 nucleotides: TGTGCCAGCAGTTCCCGACTGGGTAGCGGGAGGATCCCGGGGGGGTCCTACGAGCAGTACTTC. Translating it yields CASSSRLGSGRIPGGSYEQYF.